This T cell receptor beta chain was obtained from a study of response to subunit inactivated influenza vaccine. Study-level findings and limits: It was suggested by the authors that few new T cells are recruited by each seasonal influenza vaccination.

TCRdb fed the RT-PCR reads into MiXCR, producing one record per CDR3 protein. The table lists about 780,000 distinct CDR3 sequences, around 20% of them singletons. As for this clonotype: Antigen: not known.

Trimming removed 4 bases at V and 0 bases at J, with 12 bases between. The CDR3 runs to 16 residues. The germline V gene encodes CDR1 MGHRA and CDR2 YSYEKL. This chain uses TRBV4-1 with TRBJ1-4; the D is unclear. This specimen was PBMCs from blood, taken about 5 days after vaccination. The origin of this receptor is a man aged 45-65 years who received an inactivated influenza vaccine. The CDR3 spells CASSRTRGATNEKLFF. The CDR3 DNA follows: TGCGCCAGCAGCCGTACCCGGGGTGCAACTAATGAAAAACTGTTTTTT.